This passage covers 27 T cell receptor beta chains from one sample sequenced in a study of graft-versus-host responses after intestinal transplantation. These receptors have no identified antigens. Using immunoSEQ multiplex PCR, the repertoire was profiled, and TCRdb retains in-frame clones only, with some absent. The sample contains 75,000 to 100,000 clones, 91% of which appear only once. This specimen consisted of unstimulated CD4+ T cells sorted from spleen or lymph node cells, obtained before transplant. The receptors come from a human donor who was the organ donor for an intestinal transplant.

The chain combines TRBV6-1 with TRBJ1-6; TRBD1 might be the D (6 bases). The V end lost 2 bases, the J end lost 7 bases, and 12 bases lay between the germline ends. This CDR3 has 15 amino acids. Germline V gene data show CDR1 as MNHNS and CDR2 as SASEGT. CDR3 amino acids: CASSELGGQNSPLHF. In DNA form, the CDR3 reads TGTGCCAGCAGTGAACTAGGGGGACAAAATTCACCCCTCCACTTT.

The rearrangement uses TRBV5-1 and TRBJ2-1; 11 bases are a match to TRBD1. Germline CDR1 reads SGHRS; CDR2 reads YFSETQ. Unmatched junction bases numbered 7, after V lost 0 bases and J lost 11 bases. CDR3 length: 15 amino acids. The CDR3 region has the DNA TGCGCCAGCAGCTTGGGGACAGGGGGCACTCCTAAGCAGTTCTTC. This gives the protein CASSLGTGGTPKQFF.

The rearrangement joins TRBV7-3 to TRBJ2-2; tentative D call: TRBD1 (6 bases). CDR1 SGHTA and CDR2 FQGTGA come from the germline V gene. This CDR3 contains 14 residues. V lost 6 bases to trimming and J lost 6 bases, with 14 bases between them. The CDR3 loop is CASSQFQGPGELFF. The CDR3 coding sequence is TGTGCCAGCAGTCAGTTCCAGGGGCCCGGGGAGCTGTTTTTT.

The J gene is TRBJ2-7, the V gene TRBV19; TRBD1 is a possible D gene (6 bases). V was cut by 3 bases and J by 4 bases, with 13 bases left in between. Germline V CDR1 and CDR2: LNHDA, SQIVND (reference sequence). The CDR3 is 14 amino acids. The CDR3 region has the DNA TGTGCCAGTAGTATCCAGACAGGTCCGTACGAGCAGTACTTC. Encoded protein: CASSIQTGPYEQYF.

The genes are TRBV4-2 and TRBJ1-2; the D is unclear. Trimming took off 0 bases at V and 3 bases at J, with 11 bases between the two ends. In germline, CDR1 is LGHNA, CDR2 YNFKEQ. The CDR3 sequence is 15 residues long. CDR3 coding DNA: TGTGCCAGCAGCCAAGATGAGGCGAATTACTATGGCTACACCTTC. The encoded protein is CASSQDEANYYGYTF.

DNA for the CDR3: TGTGCCAGCAGGGGCAGGGGAGGCTACACCTTC. Protein product: CASRGRGGYTF. V and J are TRBV2 and TRBJ1-2; D is possibly TRBD1 (6 bases). This CDR3 is 11 amino acids long. V was clipped by 6 bases and J by 8 bases, with 10 bases between them. Germline V CDR1 and CDR2: SNHLY, FYNNEI.

The V gene is TRBV30, the J gene TRBJ2-3; the match to TRBD1 covers 7 bases. V shed 7 bases, J shed 2 bases, and the junction held 9 bases outside the gene matches. Germline-derived CDR1 and CDR2 are GTSNPN and SVGIG (reference sequence). The CDR3 is 14 amino acids. The CDR3 DNA is TGTGCCTTCGGGACAGTGATTTTCACAGATACGCAGTATTTT. Amino acid sequence: CAFGTVIFTDTQYF.

This clone appeared a few times. The CDR3, as DNA: TGCGCCAGCAAAGGCGGGGGTAACTACAATGAGCAGTTCTTC. It encodes CASKGGGNYNEQFF. The chain links TRBV5-1 to TRBJ2-1; 7 bases line up with TRBD2. The V gene end was trimmed by 6 bases and the J gene end by 3 bases; junction bases not matched to a gene: 6. Germline CDR1 SGHRS, CDR2 YFSETQ. The CDR3 is 14 residues long.

Written as DNA, the CDR3 is TGTGCCAGCAGCTTACAGGGAGGGCAGCAGCCCCAGCATTTT. This codes for CASSLQGGQQPQHF. V usage is TRBV7-8 and J usage is TRBJ1-5; weak D call: TRBD1 (5 bases). Germline assignment: CDR1 SGHVS and CDR2 FQNEAQ. V was cut by 2 bases and J by 7 bases, with 12 bases left in between. The CDR3 runs 14 residues.

The chain joins TRBV5-1 to TRBJ2-1, with a possible D match to TRBD2 (5 bases). The CDR3 is 14 amino acids. V was pared by 0 bases and J by 6 bases, with 10 bases between. Germline V lookup: CDR1 SGHRS, CDR2 YFSETQ. The CDR3 is CASSLGLIANEQFF. The CDR3 nucleotides read TGCGCCAGCAGCTTGGGACTAATCGCCAATGAGCAGTTCTTC.

The rearrangement joins TRBV28 to TRBJ1-2; 10 nucleotides match TRBD1. V shed 7 bases and J 10 bases; nucleotides not matched to a gene: 12. The V gene's germline CDR1 is MDHEN and CDR2 SYDVKM. The CDR3 spans 14 residues. The CDR3 DNA sequence: TGTGCCAGCACCGAGACAGGGGGCGCTTCTTCCTACACCTTC. This sequence encodes CASTETGGASSYTF.

CDR3 sequence (DNA): TGTGCCAGTAAGACGAGGCCCGTCAACACTGAAGCTTTCTTT. This codes for CASKTRPVNTEAFF. The chain uses TRBV19 and TRBJ1-1; D unresolved. There are 14 residues in the CDR3. The germline V and J ends were trimmed by 7 bases and 2 bases, with 14 bases remaining between them. Germline values: CDR1 LNHDA, CDR2 SQIVND (reference sequence).

This sequence joins TRBV11-2 and TRBJ2-1, with TRBD2 matching over 7 bases. Germline V gene lookup returns CDR1 SGHAT and CDR2 FQNNGV. Trimming cost V 3 bases and J 5 bases; bases outside gene matches: 4. The CDR3 contains 14 residues. The CDR3 loop is CASSLALANNEQFF. CDR3 bases: TGTGCCAGCAGCTTGGCACTAGCGAACAATGAGCAGTTCTTC.

The V and J genes are TRBV9 and TRBJ2-3; D gene unclear. V was pared by 3 bases and J by 0 bases, with 8 bases between. The CDR3 runs to 14 residues. Germline V lookup: CDR1 SGDLS, CDR2 YYNGEE. This CDR3 is CASSATPSTDTQYF. The CDR3 nucleotides read TGTGCCAGCAGCGCGACACCTAGCACAGATACGCAGTATTTT.

The chain has TRBV7-9 and TRBJ1-5; 10 bases align to TRBD1. Germline V CDR1 and CDR2: SEHNR, FQNEAQ (reference sequence). With V trimmed by 5 bases and J by 9 bases, 7 bases remained unmatched. The CDR3 spans 14 residues. Written as DNA, the CDR3 is TGTGCCAGCAGCCGAGGACAGGGGGATAGGCCCCAGCATTTT. Amino acids: CASSRGQGDRPQHF.

This rearrangement joins TRBV2 to TRBJ1-6; possible D gene TRBD1, 5 bases. Trimming pared 3 bases from V and 0 bases from J, leaving 12 bases between. Germline CDR1 is SNHLY and CDR2 is FYNNEI. The CDR3 totals 17 residues. CDR3 in amino acids: CASSDGGTSSYNSPLHF. CDR3 sequence (DNA): TGTGCCAGCAGTGACGGGGGTACGAGCTCCTATAATTCACCCCTCCACTTT.

The chain carries TRBV4-3 and TRBJ1-4; D may be TRBD1 (5 bases). Germline V lookup: CDR1 LGHNA, CDR2 YSLEER. There are 15 residues in the CDR3. With 3 bases removed from V and 5 bases from J, the gap between germline ends came to 13 bases. The CDR3 spells CASSQEGPQNEKLFF. For the CDR3, the DNA is TGCGCCAGCAGCCAGGAGGGGCCGCAGAATGAAAAACTGTTTTTT.

This clone was recorded only once. The J gene is TRBJ1-4, the V gene TRBV7-2; weak D call: TRBD1 (5 bases). Trimming took 5 bases from V and 7 from J, leaving 20 bases between them. The CDR3 is 16 residues long. Looked up from germline, CDR1 is SGHTA and CDR2 is FQGNSA. CDR3 nucleotides: TGTGCCAGCAGCGGGAACAAGGGGAAGGGAAGTGAAAAACTGTTTTTT. This encodes CASSGNKGKGSEKLFF. Using reference TRBV7-2 and TRBJ1-4 for the parts outside the CDR3, the full variable domain is GAGVSQSPSNKVTEKGKDVELRCDPISGHTALYWYRQSLGQGLEFLIYFQGNSAPDKSGLPSDRFSAERTGGSVSTLTIQRTQQEDSAVYLCASSGNKGKGSEKLFFGSGTQLSVL.

V usage is TRBV7-2 and J usage is TRBJ2-7; 8 positions agree with TRBD1. This CDR3 is built from 15 residues. CDR1 SGHTA and CDR2 FQGNSA come from the germline V gene. The ends lost 1 base at V and 6 bases at J; junction bases unmatched: 8. The CDR3 loop is CASSLGSRGPFEQYF. The CDR3 bases are TGTGCCAGCAGCTTAGGGTCCAGGGGGCCCTTCGAGCAGTACTTC.

V is TRBV18 and J is TRBJ2-1, with TRBD1 matching over 8 bases. With 4 bases clipped from V and 6 bases from J, the junction kept 8 bases outside the gene matches. Germline V gives CDR1 KGHSH, CDR2 LQKENI. The length of the CDR3 is 15 residues. Here the CDR3 reads CASSLAGGASNEQFF. CDR3 nucleotides: TGTGCCAGCTCACTGGCAGGGGGCGCTTCCAATGAGCAGTTCTTC.

This chain joins TRBV18 and TRBJ1-2; D uncertain. Deletions cut 6 bases from V and 3 bases from J, with 11 bases between. Looked up from germline, CDR1 is KGHSH and CDR2 is LQKENI. The CDR3 totals 13 residues. The CDR3 DNA sequence: TGTGCCAGCTCCCTGGGCCCGGACTATGGCTACACCTTC. Its protein product is CASSLGPDYGYTF.

In its sample, this clone was seen once. The J gene is TRBJ2-2, the V gene TRBV28, with 8 bases fitting TRBD1. Trimming at V came to 4 bases and at J to 6 bases, leaving 16 bases not matched to a gene. CDR1 and CDR2 (germline): MDHEN, SYDVKM. The CDR3 has 18 residues. CDR3 sequence (DNA): TGTGCCAGCAGTTCGTGGTGGACAGGGAAGGGGGTCTCCGGGGAGCTGTTTTTT. Amino acid sequence: CASSSWWTGKGVSGELFF.

The chain couples TRBV5-1 to TRBJ1-4; TRBD1 might be the D (6 bases). The length of the CDR3 is 18 residues. Trimming cost V 0 bases and J 4 bases, with 19 bases left between them. The germline V gene has CDR1 SGHRS and CDR2 YFSETQ. The chain's CDR3 is CASSLGQATWGYNEKLFF. For the CDR3, the DNA is TGCGCCAGCAGCTTGGGACAGGCAACGTGGGGGTATAATGAAAAACTGTTTTTT.

This chain's CDR3 is CASSGQGYQPQHF. As DNA, the CDR3 is TGTGCCAGTAGCGGACAGGGATATCAGCCCCAGCATTTT. The rearrangement uses TRBV19 and TRBJ1-5; 8 positions agree with TRBD1. The length of the CDR3 is 13 residues. Germline lookup yields CDR1 LNHDA and CDR2 SQIVND (reference sequence). J was trimmed by 5 bases and V by 6 bases; bases with no gene match: 3.

This chain joins TRBV7-2 and TRBJ1-2, with no clear D. The V gene's germline CDR1 is SGHTA and CDR2 FQGNSA. This CDR3 is 14 amino acids long. Deletions cut 1 base from V and 3 bases from J, with 9 bases between. CDR3 protein: CASSLGAAYYGYTF. DNA for the CDR3: TGTGCCAGCAGCTTAGGGGCCGCCTACTATGGCTACACCTTC.

The chain couples TRBV19 to TRBJ1-2; D uncertain. Trimming cost V 5 bases and J 8 bases, with 12 bases left between them. The CDR3 sequence is 12 residues long. Germline V gives CDR1 LNHDA, CDR2 SQIVND (reference sequence). CDR3 loop: CASSFVSFGYTF. The CDR3 bases are TGTGCCAGTAGTTTCGTGTCTTTCGGCTACACCTTC. The full variable domain, completed using reference TRBV19 and TRBJ1-2, is DGGITQSPKYLFRKEGQNVTLSCEQNLNHDAMYWYRQDPGQGLRLIYYSQIVNDFQKGDIAEGYSVSREKKESFPLTVTSAQKNPTAFYLCASSFVSFGYTFGSGTRLTVV.

This clone was recorded only once. This rearrangement joins TRBV19 to TRBJ1-1; maybe TRBD1 (5 bases). Germline CDR1 LNHDA, CDR2 SQIVND (reference sequence). Trimming shortened V by 1 base and J by 1 base, and 13 bases separated the two germline ends. CDR3 length equals 16 residues. The CDR3 sequence is CASSIGGRVANTEAFF. The CDR3 DNA reads as TGTGCCAGTAGTATAGGGGGCAGGGTGGCGAACACTGAAGCTTTCTTT.